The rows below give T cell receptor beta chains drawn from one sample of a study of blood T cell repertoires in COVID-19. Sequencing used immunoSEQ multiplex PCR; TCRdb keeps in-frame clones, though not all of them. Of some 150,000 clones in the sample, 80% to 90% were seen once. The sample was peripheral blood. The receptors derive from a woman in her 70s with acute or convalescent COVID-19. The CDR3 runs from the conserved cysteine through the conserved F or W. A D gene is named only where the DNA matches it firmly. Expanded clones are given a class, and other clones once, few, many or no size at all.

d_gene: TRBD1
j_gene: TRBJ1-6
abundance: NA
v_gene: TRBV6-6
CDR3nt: TGTGCCAGCAGGGGGACAGGGACAGATTCACCCCTCCACTTT
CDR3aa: CASRGTGTDSPLHF

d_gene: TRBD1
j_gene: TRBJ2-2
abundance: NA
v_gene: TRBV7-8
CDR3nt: TGTGCCAGCAGCTTAGCGACAGGGGGGCCCGGGGAGCTGTTTTTT
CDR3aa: CASSLATGGPGELFF

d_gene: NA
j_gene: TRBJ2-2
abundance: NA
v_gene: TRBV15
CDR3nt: TGTGCCACCAGCAGAGAAGACCCAGCGGAGATCCGTCGCGGGCTCACCGGGGAGCTGTTTTTT
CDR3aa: CATSREDPAEIRRGLTGELFF

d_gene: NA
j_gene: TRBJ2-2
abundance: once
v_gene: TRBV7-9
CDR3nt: TGTGCCAGCAGCTTAGCGAAAGTACAGAACACCGGGGAGCTGTTTTTT
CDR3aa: CASSLAKVQNTGELFF

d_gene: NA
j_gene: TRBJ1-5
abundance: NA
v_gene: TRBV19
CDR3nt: TGTGCCAGTAGTATTGGGGCTACGACCACACTAAGCAATCAGCCCCAGCATTTT
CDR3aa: CASSIGATTTLSNQPQHF

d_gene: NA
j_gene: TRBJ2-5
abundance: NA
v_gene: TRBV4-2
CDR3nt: TGTGCCAGCAGCCAACTTTCGAGTTTTCGGGAGACCCAGTACTTC
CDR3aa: CASSQLSSFRETQYF

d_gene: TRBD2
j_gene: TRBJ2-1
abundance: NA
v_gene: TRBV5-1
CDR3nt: TGCGCCAGCAGGACTAGCGGGGGTACTGTCCGCGAGCAGTTCTTC
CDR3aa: CASRTSGGTVREQFF

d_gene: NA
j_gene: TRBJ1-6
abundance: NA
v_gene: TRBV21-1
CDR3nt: TGTGCCAGCAGCAAAGAATCAGGGGGCTGGAATTCACCCCTCCACTTT
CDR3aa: CASSKESGGWNSPLHF

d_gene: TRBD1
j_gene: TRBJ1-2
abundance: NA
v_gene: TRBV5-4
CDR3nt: TGTGCCAGCGGGGCCCAGACAGGGGGCGGAGAGGGCTACACCTTC
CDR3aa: CASGAQTGGGEGYTF

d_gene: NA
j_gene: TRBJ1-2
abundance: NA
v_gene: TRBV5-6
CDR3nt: TGTGCCAGCAGCTGGGGCCGGCTTTACTATGGCTACACCTTC
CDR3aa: CASSWGRLYYGYTF

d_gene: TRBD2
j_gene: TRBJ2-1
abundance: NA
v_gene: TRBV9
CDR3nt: TGTGCCAGCAGCGTAGAGGCTAGCGGCACCTTCAATGAGCAGTTCTTC
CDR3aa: CASSVEASGTFNEQFF

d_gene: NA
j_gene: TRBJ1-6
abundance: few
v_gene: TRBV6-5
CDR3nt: TGTGCCGCCGGGACATATAATTCACCCCTCCACTTT
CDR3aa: CAAGTYNSPLHF

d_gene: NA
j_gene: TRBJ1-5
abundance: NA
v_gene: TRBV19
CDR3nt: TGTGCCAGTGGACAGTCGTATCAGCCCCAGCATTTT
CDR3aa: CASGQSYQPQHF

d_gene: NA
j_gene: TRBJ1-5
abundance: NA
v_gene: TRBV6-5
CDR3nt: TGTGCCAGCAGTAGTGACAGGACGAGCAATCAGCCCCAGCATTTT
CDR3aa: CASSSDRTSNQPQHF

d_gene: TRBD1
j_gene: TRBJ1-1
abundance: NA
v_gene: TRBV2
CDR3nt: TGTGCCAGCAGGGAACAGGGGGTATTCACTGAAGCTTTCTTT
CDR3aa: CASREQGVFTEAFF

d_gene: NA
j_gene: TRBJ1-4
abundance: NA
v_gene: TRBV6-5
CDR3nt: TGTGCCAGCAGCCACAGGGAATCTAATGAAAAACTGTTTTTT
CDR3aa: CASSHRESNEKLFF

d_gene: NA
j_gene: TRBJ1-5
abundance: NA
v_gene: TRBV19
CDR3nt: TGTGCCAGTAGTATAGGGCAGGGTGGTTTTAGCAATCAGCCCCAGCATTTT
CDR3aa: CASSIGQGGFSNQPQHF

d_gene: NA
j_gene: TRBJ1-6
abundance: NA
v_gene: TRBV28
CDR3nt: TGTGCCAGCAGTGCCAGGCTTTCACCCCTCCACTTT
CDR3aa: CASSARLSPLHF

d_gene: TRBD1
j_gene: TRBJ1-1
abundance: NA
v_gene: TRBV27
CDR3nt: TGTGCCAGCAGGAGGGGACAGGGGGTCCTGAACACTGAAGCTTTCTTT
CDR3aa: CASRRGQGVLNTEAFF

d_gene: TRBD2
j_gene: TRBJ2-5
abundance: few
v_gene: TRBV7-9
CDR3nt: TGTGCCAGCAGCTTAGGTAGCGGGGTGGCGGAGACCCAGTACTTC
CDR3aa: CASSLGSGVAETQYF

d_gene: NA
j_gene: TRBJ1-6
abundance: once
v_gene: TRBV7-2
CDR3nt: TGTGCCAGCAGCTCGGAGAGTGGGTATAATTCACCCCTCCACTTT
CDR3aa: CASSSESGYNSPLHF

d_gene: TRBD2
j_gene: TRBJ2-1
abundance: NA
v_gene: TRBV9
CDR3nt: TGTGCCAGCAGCGCTACTAGCGGGGGCCCCCTAGGGCAGTTCTTC
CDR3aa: CASSATSGGPLGQFF

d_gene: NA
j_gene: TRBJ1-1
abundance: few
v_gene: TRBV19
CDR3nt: TGTGCCAGTACTAGAACGGTTGGTAAACAGAACACTGAAGCTTTCTTT
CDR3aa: CASTRTVGKQNTEAFF

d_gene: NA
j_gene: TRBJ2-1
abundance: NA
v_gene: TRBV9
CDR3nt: TGTGCCAGCAGCGTTAGCATATACAATGACGGGCAGTTCTTC
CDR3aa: CASSVSIYNDGQFF

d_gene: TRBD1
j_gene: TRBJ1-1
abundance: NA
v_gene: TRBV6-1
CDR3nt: TGTGCCAGCAGTGAAGCGGCAAGGGACAGGCTCTCCATCCGATCTTTTGGCACTGAAGCTTTCTTT
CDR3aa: CASSEAARDRLSIRSFGTEAFF

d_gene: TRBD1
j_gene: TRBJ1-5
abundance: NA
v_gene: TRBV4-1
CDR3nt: TGCGCCAGCAGCCAATCCCACAGGGGCTATCAGCCCCAGCATTTT
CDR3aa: CASSQSHRGYQPQHF

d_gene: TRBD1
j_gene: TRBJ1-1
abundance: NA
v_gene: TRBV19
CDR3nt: TGTGCCAGTAGTATAGGACAGGGGAACACTGAAGCTTTCTTT
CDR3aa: CASSIGQGNTEAFF

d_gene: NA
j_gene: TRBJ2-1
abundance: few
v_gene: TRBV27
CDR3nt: TGTGCCAGCAGTTTTCTGAGGCAGTTTGGCAGTGAGCAGTTCTTC
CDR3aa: CASSFLRQFGSEQFF

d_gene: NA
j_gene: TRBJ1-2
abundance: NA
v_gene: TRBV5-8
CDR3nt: TGTGCCAGCAGCTCACAGGGATACTATGGCTACACCTTC
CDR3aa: CASSSQGYYGYTF

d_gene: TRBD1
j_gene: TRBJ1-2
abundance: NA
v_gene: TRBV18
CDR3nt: TGTGCCAGCTCACCACCGGCAGGGGGCTATGGCTACACCTTC
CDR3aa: CASSPPAGGYGYTF

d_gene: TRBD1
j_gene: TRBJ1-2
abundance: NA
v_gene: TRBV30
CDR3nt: TGTGCCTGGAGCGTAACGATTACAGGGGCCTATGGCTACACCTTC
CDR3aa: CAWSVTITGAYGYTF

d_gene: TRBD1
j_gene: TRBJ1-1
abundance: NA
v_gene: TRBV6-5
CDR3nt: TGTGCCAGCAGCATCAGACAGGGCTCTGAAGCTTTCTTT
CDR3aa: CASSIRQGSEAFF

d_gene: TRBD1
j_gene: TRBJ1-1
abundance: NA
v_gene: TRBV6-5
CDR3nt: TGTGCCAGCAGTTACTCGGGACAGTTGAACACTGAAGCTTTCTTT
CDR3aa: CASSYSGQLNTEAFF

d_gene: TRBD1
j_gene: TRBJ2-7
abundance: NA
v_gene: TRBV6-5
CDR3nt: TGTGCCAGCATTTCCGGGACAGGGGAATCCTACGAGCAGTACTTC
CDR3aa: CASISGTGESYEQYF

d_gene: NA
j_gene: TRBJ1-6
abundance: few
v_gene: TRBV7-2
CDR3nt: TGTGCCAGCAGCTTAGAGAGCTCCTATAATTCACCCCTCCACTTT
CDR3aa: CASSLESSYNSPLHF

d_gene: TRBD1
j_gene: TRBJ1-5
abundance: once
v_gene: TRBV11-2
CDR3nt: TGTGCCAGCAGCTTAGGTAGTGGGACAGGCAATCAGCCCCAGCATTTT
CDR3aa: CASSLGSGTGNQPQHF

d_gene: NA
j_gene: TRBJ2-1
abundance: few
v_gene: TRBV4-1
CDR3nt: TGCGCCAGCAGCCAAGAAGGAGGGCCCTACAATGAGCAGTTCTTC
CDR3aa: CASSQEGGPYNEQFF

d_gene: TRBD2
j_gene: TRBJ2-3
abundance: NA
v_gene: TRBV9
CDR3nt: TGTGCCAGCAGCGTAGTAAGCGGGGGGGCCACAGATACGCAGTATTTT
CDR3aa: CASSVVSGGATDTQYF

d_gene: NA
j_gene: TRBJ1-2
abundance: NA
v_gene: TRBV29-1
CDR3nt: TGCAGCGTTGAAGAAGTAGGGGAAATCTATGGCTACACCTTC
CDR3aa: CSVEEVGEIYGYTF

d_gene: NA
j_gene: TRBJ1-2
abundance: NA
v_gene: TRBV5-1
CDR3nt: TGCGCCAGCAGCTTGGACTCACGGGGCTACACCTTC
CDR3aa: CASSLDSRGYTF

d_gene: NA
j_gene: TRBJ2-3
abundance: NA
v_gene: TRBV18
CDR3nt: TGTGCCAGCTCACCAGGAGCAGATACGCAGTATTTT
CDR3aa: CASSPGADTQYF

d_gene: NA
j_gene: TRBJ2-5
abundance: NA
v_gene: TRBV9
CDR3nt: TGTGCCAGCAGCGTCCCGGTTCCCGGGGGTCGGGAGACCCAGTACTTC
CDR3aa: CASSVPVPGGRETQYF

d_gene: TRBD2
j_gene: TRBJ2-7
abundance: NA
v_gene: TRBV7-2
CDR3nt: TGTGCCAGCACCCTAGCGGGGAACGAGGGCTACGAGCAGTACTTC
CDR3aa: CASTLAGNEGYEQYF

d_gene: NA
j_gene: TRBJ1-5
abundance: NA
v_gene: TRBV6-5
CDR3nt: TGTGCCAGCAGTTCCCTCCGCGGAATCGAGCCCCAGCATTTT
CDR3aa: CASSSLRGIEPQHF